The text below deals with one T cell receptor beta chain. These data belong to a study of blood T cell repertoires in COVID-19. Study-wide context: From the United States, Italy and Spain came samples of acute and convalescent COVID-19. PBMCs, B-cell-depleted T cells, or T cells were the source of the cDNA or gDNA that made up the material.

Trimming pared 1 base from V and 4 bases from J, leaving 14 bases between. Looked up from germline, CDR1 is SGHTA and CDR2 is FQGTGA. This CDR3 is built from 16 residues. Source study methods: The authors estimated nucleated cell counts from reference gene primer amplification. Profiled with immunoSEQ multiplex PCR; TCRdb holds only in-frame clones, not every one. V, J and clone size reflect that table, while D and trimming were determined from the DNA. The repertoire has about 240,000 clones, around 81% of them found once; the top ten carry roughly 1.9%. The chain recombines TRBV7-3 with TRBJ2-1; D is possibly TRBD2 (7 bases). This sequence originates from a man aged 25-45 years who had recovered from COVID-19. Input material: peripheral blood. CDR3 DNA: TGTGCCAGCAGCTTAAAGGGGGGGCTGGATTACAATGAGCAGTTCTTC. Translating it yields CASSLKGGLDYNEQFF.